This TCR beta chain appears in the sequencing data of a study of identical twins. Whole-study findings and limits: The authors noted that invariant MAIT and iNKT cells could partly confound zero-insertion analyses.

A template switching step contributed a universal primer site, while unique molecular identifiers were present in the cDNA. TCRdb redid the calling of the 5' RACE reads with MiXCR, one entry per CDR3 protein. The profile shows about 430,000 distinct CDR3 sequences, 15% to 20% of them singletons. In its sample, this clonotype was seen many times. Its antigen is not identified. After removal of 6 bases from V and 6 bases from J, the junction contained 2 bases not matched to a gene. CDR1 and CDR2 from the germline V gene are ENHRY and SYGVKD. There are 11 residues in the CDR3. This sequence was found in a man aged 45-65 years in good health. The chain joins TRBV10-3 to TRBJ2-7, with 7 positions matching TRBD1. The sequencing sample was made of naive T cells sorted from blood. CDR3 loop: CAISDRVEQYF. Written as DNA, the CDR3 is TGTGCCATCAGCGACAGGGTCGAGCAGTACTTC.